This T cell receptor (beta chain) derives from a study of graft-versus-host responses after intestinal transplantation. Across the whole study: Induction with anti-thymocyte globulin, then tacrolimus and steroids for around three years, was given to all recipients. Notes on the study in general: GvH clones detected in recipient marrow included some appearing first in ileum or blood.

As to this clone: Its antigen is unidentified. The identical CDR3 is also encoded by other nucleotide sequences in the sample.

The data were produced by immunoSEQ multiplex PCR, yet TCRdb's version contains in-frame clones alone and is incomplete. The table shows about 100,000 clones, with roughly 87% occurring only once. The CDR3 runs to 12 residues. The V gene's germline CDR1 is SGHAT and CDR2 FQNNGV. V lost 5 bases and J 8 bases, leaving 9 bases between the germline ends. The sequence derives from a human donor who was the organ donor for an intestinal transplant. Material: unstimulated CD4+ T cells sorted from spleen or lymph node cells, obtained before transplant. V usage is TRBV11-2 and J usage is TRBJ1-4; tentatively, D is TRBD1 (6 bases). The CDR3: CASSPQGEKLFF. CDR3 nucleotides: TGTGCCAGCAGCCCTCAGGGGGAAAAACTGTTTTTT.